What follows are 28 T cell receptor beta chains derived from one specimen sequenced in a study of shared T cell receptors in the human thymus. Libraries were prepared by immunoSEQ multiplex PCR; TCRdb keeps only in-frame clonotypes and omits some of them. The sample consists of about 660,000 clones, approximately 90% of them appearing once. The sample was also reused in another study, on human thymus T cells.

Sequencing was carried out using thymocytes. The receptors originated from a boy in the first two years of life with a congenital heart defect.

This chain connects TRBV7-2 to TRBJ2-3; 11 nucleotides line up with TRBD2. Per germline, CDR1 SGHTA and CDR2 FQGNSA. V dropped 5 bases and J dropped 1; count of bases not matched to a gene: 11. This CDR3 comprises 18 residues. CDR3 nucleotides: TGTGCCAGCAGCCTTAGACTAGCGGGACCAACCCGCACAGATACGCAGTATTTT. Protein product: CASSLRLAGPTRTDTQYF.

The chain recombines TRBV19 with TRBJ1-5, with 9 bases fitting TRBD1. V gave up 6 bases and J gave up 5 bases; unmatched junction bases: 5. The CDR3 has 14 residues. Germline V gene sequence: CDR1 LNHDA, CDR2 SQIVND (reference sequence). The DNA of the CDR3 is TGTGCCAGTAGGGACAGGGGCACCTATCAGCCCCAGCATTTT. The encoded protein is CASRDRGTYQPQHF.

The chain has TRBV6-5 and TRBJ2-7; the D gene is possibly TRBD2 (6 bases). Between the trimmed V and J ends, which lost 2 bases and 1 base, there was a span of 9 bases. CDR1 is MNHEY, CDR2 SVGAGI, per germline. The CDR3 is 14 amino acids. The CDR3 region is CASSYISGSYEQYF. CDR3 in DNA: TGTGCCAGCAGTTACATAAGCGGGTCCTACGAGCAGTACTTC.

The chain uses TRBV4-1 and TRBJ2-3; 7 nucleotides line up with TRBD2. V lost 1 base to trimming and J lost 1 base; unmatched junction nucleotides: 11. Germline assignment: CDR1 MGHRA and CDR2 YSYEKL. The CDR3 spans 18 residues. The CDR3 sequence is CASSQGGGPWARTDTQYF. CDR3 in DNA: TGCGCCAGCAGCCAAGGGGGGGGTCCCTGGGCCCGCACAGATACGCAGTATTTT.

The chain couples TRBV7-2 to TRBJ2-3; unclear D gene. Trimming stripped 5 bases from V and 14 bases from J, with 17 bases between. Germline V gives CDR1 SGHTA, CDR2 FQGNSA. The length of the CDR3 is 12 residues. CDR3 nucleotide sequence: TGTGCCAGCAGCGCTGACTTCCAGTGTCGGTATTTT. Translation: CASSADFQCRYF.

The CDR3, as DNA: TGTGCCAGCAGTGCCCGATGGTCTACCAATCAGCCCCAGCATTTT. Its protein product is CASSARWSTNQPQHF. The rearrangement links TRBV6-5 to TRBJ1-5; D gene uncertain. Trimming pared 5 bases from V and 3 bases from J, leaving 14 bases between. Germline values: CDR1 MNHEY, CDR2 SVGAGI. The CDR3 runs to 15 residues.

The chain employs TRBV27 and TRBJ1-2, with a weak D call TRBD1 (6 bases). V was pared by 8 bases and J by 2 bases, with 18 bases between. Germline-derived CDR1 and CDR2 are MNHEY and SMNVEV (reference sequence). The CDR3 covers 15 residues. The DNA of the CDR3 is TGTGCCAGCCGGGTGAGACAGGACACCAACTATGGCTACACCTTC. As protein: CASRVRQDTNYGYTF.

The V and J genes are TRBV28 and TRBJ2-1; 8 bases fit TRBD2. J lost 0 bases, V lost 6 bases, and 19 bases had no gene match. CDR1 and CDR2 (germline): MDHEN, SYDVKM. The CDR3 extends over 20 amino acids. The CDR3 here is CASSDTHGLAGKSSYNEQFF. The CDR3 DNA reads as TGTGCCAGCAGCGACACGCATGGGCTAGCGGGCAAAAGCTCCTACAATGAGCAGTTCTTC.

The sample holds a few counts of this clone. The chain joins TRBV10-2 to TRBJ2-1, with D maybe TRBD1 (5 bases). Trimming removed 8 bases from V and 6 bases from J, with 11 bases in between. The CDR3 runs to 12 residues. CDR1 WSHSY and CDR2 SAAADI come from the germline V gene. CDR3 region: CASWGGGNEQFF. CDR3 DNA sequence: TGCGCCAGCTGGGGCGGCGGCAATGAGCAGTTCTTC.

This sequence joins TRBV4-2 and TRBJ2-3; the match to TRBD2 covers 7 bases. CDR1 and CDR2 (germline): LGHNA, YNFKEQ. The ends lost 0 bases at V and 4 bases at J; junction bases unmatched: 10. The length of the CDR3 is 17 residues. CDR3 nucleotide sequence: TGTGCCAGCAGCCAAGAGGGGTCACGGGAGGTGTCAGATACGCAGTATTTT. Protein product: CASSQEGSREVSDTQYF.

This clone was seen just once. The chain is built from TRBV5-4 and TRBJ2-3, with TRBD2 identical over 8 bases. J was trimmed by 1 base and V by 5 bases; bases with no gene match: 6. The CDR3 has 15 amino acids. Germline values: CDR1 SGHNT, CDR2 YYREEE (reference sequence). The CDR3 region is CASRRAGGGTDTQYF. In DNA, the CDR3 is TGTGCCAGCAGGCGTGCGGGAGGAGGCACAGATACGCAGTATTTT. Drawing the rest from reference TRBV5-4 and TRBJ2-3, the complete variable domain is ETGVTQSPTHLIKTRGQQVTLRCSSQSGHNTVSWYQQALGQGPQFIFQYYREEENGRGNFPPRFSGLQFPNYSSELNVNALELDDSALYLCASRRAGGGTDTQYFGPGTRLTVL.

The chain couples TRBV27 to TRBJ2-5; TRBD1 aligns across 7 bases. CDR1 is MNHEY, CDR2 SMNVEV, per germline (reference sequence). The trim removed 5 bases at V and 5 bases at J, leaving 11 bases unmatched. This CDR3 contains 15 residues. The CDR3 spells CASSQGDTGFETQYF. As DNA, the CDR3 is TGTGCCAGCAGTCAGGGGGATACAGGGTTTGAGACCCAGTACTTC.

The CDR3, as DNA: TGTGCTAGTGGTTTGGTCCTACCGGTTCGAGGCGAGACCCAGTACTTC. Its translation is CASGLVLPVRGETQYF. The chain couples TRBV12-5 to TRBJ2-5; D remains ambiguous. Germline V lookup: CDR1 LGHNT, CDR2 FRNRAP. Trimming pared 0 bases from V and 5 bases from J, leaving 16 bases between. The length of the CDR3 is 16 residues.

The V call is TRBV7-9, the J call TRBJ1-1; 7 nucleotides match TRBD1. Germline loops: CDR1 SEHNR, CDR2 FQNEAQ (reference sequence). With 5 bases clipped from V and 1 base from J, the junction kept 1 base outside the gene matches. The CDR3 consists of 13 residues. For the CDR3, the DNA is TGTGCCAGCAGCCCAGGGGGGAACACTGAAGCTTTCTTT. It translates to CASSPGGNTEAFF.

The chain recombines TRBV20-1 with TRBJ2-1; D not resolved. CDR3 length equals 10 residues. Germline V lookup: CDR1 DFQATT, CDR2 SNEGSKA (reference sequence). V was clipped by 5 bases and J by 8 bases, with 7 bases between them. The CDR3 loop is CSAGADEQFF. The CDR3, as DNA: TGCAGTGCTGGCGCGGATGAGCAGTTCTTC.

The rearrangement uses TRBV4-3 and TRBJ2-7, with D perhaps matching TRBD2 (6 bases). V was clipped by 0 bases and J by 5 bases, with 8 bases between them. CDR1 is LGHNA and CDR2 is YSLEER in the germline V gene. The CDR3 spans 13 residues. The CDR3 protein is CASSQETSNEQYF. In DNA form, the CDR3 reads TGCGCCAGCAGCCAAGAAACTAGCAACGAGCAGTACTTC.

The chain couples TRBV7-2 to TRBJ2-7; D is undetermined. The CDR3 has 14 amino acids. The V end lost 3 bases, the J end lost 2 bases, and 11 bases lay between the germline ends. CDR1 and CDR2 (germline): SGHTA, FQGNSA. The CDR3: CASSLLRRAYEQYF. Written as DNA, the CDR3 is TGTGCCAGCAGCTTGTTACGACGGGCCTACGAGCAGTACTTC.

This clone was detected only once. CDR3 nucleotide sequence: TGTGCCAGCATCCCTGGGAGGTCCGGGTCCTACAATGAGCAGTTCTTC. It specifies CASIPGRSGSYNEQFF. The rearrangement uses TRBV5-6 and TRBJ2-1; D possibly corresponds to TRBD2 (6 bases). Germline lookup yields CDR1 SGHDT and CDR2 YYEEEE. CDR3 size: 16 residues. The V end was cut by 6 bases, the J end by 1 base, with 17 bases between.

This chain uses TRBV5-6 with TRBJ2-7, with D hard to call. Trimming left V 6 bases short and J 2 bases short, with 12 bases between. CDR3 size: 13 residues. Germline loops: CDR1 SGHDT, CDR2 YYEEEE. The CDR3 is CASNSTAAYEQYF. The CDR3 bases are TGTGCCAGCAACTCTACAGCAGCCTACGAGCAGTACTTC.

The chain employs TRBV6-1 and TRBJ2-1; D not certain. V shed 4 bases and J shed 9 bases, with 16 bases lying between them. The CDR3 runs 14 residues. Germline CDR1 MNHNS, CDR2 SASEGT. CDR3 sequence: CASSAGRHRPEQFF. CDR3 in DNA: TGTGCCAGCAGTGCTGGTCGACACCGCCCTGAGCAGTTCTTC.

On this clone itself: The same CDR3 arises from other DNA sequences in this sample as well. This chain links TRBV28 with TRBJ2-7; 7 bases align to TRBD1. The J segment lost 3 bases and the V segment lost 5 bases, leaving 1 base of the junction unmatched. This CDR3 contains 12 residues. Per the germline V gene, CDR1 is MDHEN and CDR2 is SYDVKM. The CDR3 DNA reads TGTGCCAGCAGTCGGGACAGCTACGAGCAGTACTTC. Translating it yields CASSRDSYEQYF.

This chain joins TRBV11-2 and TRBJ2-3; unclear D gene. This CDR3 is 15 amino acids long. Deletions cut 0 bases from V and 0 bases from J, with 7 bases between. In germline, CDR1 is SGHAT, CDR2 FQNNGV. The CDR3 DNA follows: TGTGCCAGCAGCTTAGAGGGCGTTAGCACAGATACGCAGTATTTT. Residues: CASSLEGVSTDTQYF.

The V call is TRBV27, the J call TRBJ2-2; the match to TRBD1 covers 10 bases. The V and J ends lost 4 bases and 1 base, in that order; junction bases with no gene match: 9. The CDR3 loop spans 18 amino acids. From germline, CDR1 is MNHEY and CDR2 SMNVEV (reference sequence). CDR3 DNA sequence: TGTGCCAGCAGTTGGGGGACAGGGGCGGGTTGGAACACCGGGGAGCTGTTTTTT. Translated: CASSWGTGAGWNTGELFF.

V is TRBV29-1 and J is TRBJ1-1; tentatively, D is TRBD1 (6 bases). The CDR3 is 13 residues long. V was clipped by 7 bases and J by 2 bases, with 14 bases between them. Germline V gene data show CDR1 as SQVTM and CDR2 as ANQGSEA. CDR3 DNA sequence: TGCAGCGCCCCGGACAGACTAAACACTGAAGCTTTCTTT. It yields the protein CSAPDRLNTEAFF.

The chain is built from TRBV5-1 and TRBJ2-4; D perhaps matches TRBD2 (6 bases). CDR1 is SGHRS and CDR2 is YFSETQ in the germline V gene. The CDR3 sequence is 14 residues long. Trimming left V 3 bases short and J 0 bases short, with 7 bases between. The CDR3 protein is CASSSGEAKNIQYF. CDR3 in DNA: TGCGCCAGCAGCTCGGGAGAAGCCAAAAACATTCAGTACTTC.

V usage is TRBV4-3 and J usage is TRBJ1-1; D gene ambiguous. This CDR3 contains 17 residues. Trimming left V 0 bases short and J 1 base short, with 15 bases between. Germline CDR1 LGHNA, CDR2 YSLEER. The CDR3 is CASSQEAHGGENTEAFF. CDR3 in DNA: TGCGCCAGCAGCCAAGAAGCCCACGGCGGGGAGAACACTGAAGCTTTCTTT.

The V call is TRBV9, the J call TRBJ2-5; D is uncertain. Near its end, the DNA agrees better with TRBJ2-7, so the J call may be wrong. Germline-derived CDR1 and CDR2 are SGDLS and YYNGEE. The CDR3 contains 16 residues. The CDR3 spells CASSPPGERNSYEQYF. The CDR3 DNA follows: TGTGCCAGCAGCCCTCCCGGCGAGCGAAACTCCTACGAGCAGTACTTC.

The V and J genes are TRBV4-2 and TRBJ2-5; a possible D gene is TRBD1 (6 bases). CDR1 is LGHNA and CDR2 is YNFKEQ in the germline V gene. The CDR3 loop spans 15 amino acids. V was clipped by 4 bases and J by 3 bases, with 15 bases between them. As DNA, the CDR3 is TGTGCCAGCAGCCCCCTCGCCCCAGGGGAAGAGACCCAGTACTTC. Protein sequence: CASSPLAPGEETQYF.